This TCR beta chain was recorded in a study of shared clonotypes between healthy human individuals. Only a few counts were recorded for this clone. Germline V CDR1 and CDR2: SGHAT, FQNNGV. There are 16 residues in the CDR3. V shed 4 bases and J 5 bases; nucleotides not matched to a gene: 14. Produced via immunoSEQ multiplex PCR; TCRdb's table is partial and in-frame only. Of about 1 million clones listed, under 80% are singletons. Sequenced input: memory CD4+ T cells sorted from blood. Subset defined: CD45RA-negative fraction. The chain employs TRBV11-2 and TRBJ2-7, with 7 positions matching TRBD2. The TCR sequence derives from a man between 18 and 35 years old in good health. The CDR3 is CASSSTRLAQNDEQYF. CDR3 nucleotide sequence: TGTGCCAGCAGCTCAACGCGACTAGCCCAGAACGACGAGCAGTACTTC.